Included here is one TCR beta chain sequence, with context. Its antigen is unknown. Next came a second PCR, run for about 7 to 12 cycles, which used a sample-barcoded 5' primer along with a J-beta primer mix. TCRdb passed the 5' RACE reads through MiXCR, listing each CDR3 protein once. The sample carries 540,000 or so distinct CDR3 sequences, around 48% recorded once. The CDR3 sequence is 16 residues long. Germline CDR1 and CDR2: SGHTA and FQGNSA. With V trimmed by 2 bases and J by 3 bases, 7 bases remained unmatched. These data belong to a study of blood T cells in healthy people across ages. Overall study results and limits: Age advanced and TCR beta diversity per million T cells fell, roughly linearly. In these data, TCR beta diversity tracked strongly with naive T cell percentage. Long-lived donors exceeded aged donors in naive CD4+ cells and diversity.

The study drew donors from healthy Caucasian individuals in Russia aged roughly 6 to 95. This chain uses TRBV7-2 with TRBJ2-5; TRBD2 matches 9 bases. This sequence was found in a man aged 80 or over in good health. Sequencing was done on a sample of blood. The CDR3 is CASSLFGRGGEETQYF. DNA of the CDR3: TGTGCCAGCAGCTTATTTGGGCGGGGGGGCGAAGAGACCCAGTACTTC.